The entry below describes one TCR beta chain. Its antigen remains unknown. TCRdb keeps only in-frame clones here, not all; method: immunoSEQ multiplex PCR. The top ten clones hold around 1.5% of a sample with 96,000 or so clones, 80% to 90% of them seen once. V was pared by 7 bases and J by 7 bases, with 13 bases between. Germline values: CDR1 SNHLY, CDR2 FYNNEI. The CDR3 spans 13 residues. The data are from a study of T cell responses to AZD1222 COVID-19 vaccine. Study-wide results and caveats: Most donors were white British and more were female, and clonal diversity was possibly underestimated. Two AZD1222 administrations were followed by greater Spike-specific TCR breadth and depth.

The J gene is TRBJ1-4, the V gene TRBV2; a weak D match, TRBD1 (5 bases). The source material was peripheral blood, sampled on day 0 of AZD1222 vaccination. The TCR was taken from an adult in good health. The CDR3, as DNA: TGTGCCAGCAATCCAGGGTGGCGTGAAAAACTGTTTTTT. It translates to CASNPGWREKLFF.